Below are 18 T cell receptor beta chains sequenced from a single sample in a study of T cell repertoires in cytomegalovirus infection (dated by TCRdb to about 2019). The instrument was an Illumina HiSeq 1500. TCRdb redid the processing of the public reads, applying fastp at Q25 and MiXCR, and retained in-frame beta chains. Rows are combined by CDR3 protein, so each entry shows the most common genes and DNA. The sample table records around 100,000 distinct CDR3 sequences; roughly 39% of these occur just once. Of the sample, roughly 70% falls within the top ten clones. These TCRs' antigens remain unknown. The treatment or condition label for this specimen denotes: in vitro stimulation with specific CMV peptide epitopes to enrich CMV-specific T cells. Sequenced here: CD8+ T cells from cultured PBMCs, sampled from culture after CMV antigen stimulation. All receptors derive from a human donor in good health (CMV status not recorded). Some clones in this sample may be carry-over from other donors' samples.

In DNA form, the CDR3 reads TGCGCCAGCAACCGACAGGGGATACACTCCTACGAGCAGTACTTC. Amino acids: CASNRQGIHSYEQYF. V gene TRBV5-1 combines with J gene TRBJ2-7; 8 positions agree with TRBD1. J lost 0 bases, V lost 6 bases, and 8 bases had no gene match. Germline-derived CDR1 and CDR2 are SGHRS and YFSETQ. The CDR3 runs 15 residues.

The gene calls are TRBV4-1 and TRBJ1-5; weak D call: TRBD1 (6 bases). Germline loops: CDR1 MGHRA, CDR2 YSYEKL. This CDR3 is 14 amino acids long. V lost 2 bases and J 8 bases, leaving 13 bases between the germline ends. The CDR3 sequence is CASSQWTDGEPQHF. CDR3 DNA: TGCGCCAGCAGCCAATGGACAGACGGTGAGCCCCAGCATTTT.

This clonotype has only one observation. CDR3 DNA sequence: TGTGCCAGCAGCCGTGACAGGGATCAGCCCCAGCATTTT. It is translated as CASSRDRDQPQHF. This chain joins TRBV7-4 and TRBJ1-5, with TRBD1 matching over 7 bases. With V trimmed by 5 bases and J by 5 bases, 3 bases remained unmatched. The germline gives CDR1 SGHVT, CDR2 SQSDAQ. This CDR3 is built from 13 residues.

The table lists this clonotype with many counts. The chain combines TRBV27 with TRBJ1-5, with 9 bases that match TRBD1. The CDR3 sequence is 17 residues long. Germline values: CDR1 MNHEY, CDR2 SMNVEV (reference sequence). Trimming removed 4 bases from V and 4 bases from J; junction bases left unmatched: 11. DNA for the CDR3: TGTGCCAGCAGTTCCTCCCCCGGGACAGGGCTTAATCAGCCCCAGCATTTT. Protein product: CASSSSPGTGLNQPQHF.

This clonotype has a handful of counts. This chain connects TRBV2 to TRBJ2-5, with TRBD2 matching 7 bases. The junction had 11 bases not matched to a gene; V was cut back by 8 bases and J by 5 bases. CDR3 length equals 14 residues. Germline CDR1 reads SNHLY; CDR2 reads FYNNEI. CDR3 nucleotides: TGTGCCAGCTACCGGACTGGGGGGGAGGAGACCCAGTACTTC. Amino acid sequence: CASYRTGGEETQYF. Combining the CDR3 with reference TRBV2 and TRBJ2-5 gives the whole variable domain EPEVTQTPSHQVTQMGQEVILRCVPISNHLYFYWYRQILGQKVEFLVSFYNNEISEKSEIFDDQFSVERPDGSNFTLKIRSTKLEDSAMYFCASYRTGGEETQYFGPGTRLLVL.

This clonotype occurred once. This sequence joins TRBV27 and TRBJ1-2; the match to TRBD1 covers 9 bases. There are 16 residues in the CDR3. V gave up 0 bases and J gave up 6 bases; unmatched junction bases: 8. Germline lookup yields CDR1 MNHEY and CDR2 SMNVEV (reference sequence). The chain's CDR3 is CASSLSPTGGWNGYTF. The CDR3 nucleotides are TGTGCCAGCAGTTTATCCCCGACAGGGGGGTGGAATGGCTACACCTTC.

V usage is TRBV9 and J usage is TRBJ2-2; D gene ambiguous. V dropped 7 bases and J dropped 0 bases, with 7 bases sitting between them. Germline loops: CDR1 SGDLS, CDR2 YYNGEE. The CDR3 has 13 residues. The CDR3 nucleotides are TGTGCCAGCGCGGCGGCGAACACCGGGGAGCTGTTTTTT. Translation: CASAAANTGELFF.

This clonotype appeared a few times. The rearrangement joins TRBV27 to TRBJ2-7, with D hard to call. CDR1 and CDR2 (germline): MNHEY, SMNVEV (reference sequence). There are 14 residues in the CDR3. Between the trimmed V and J ends, which lost 4 bases and 7 bases, there was a span of 17 bases. The CDR3 spells CASSSMDSYEEQYF. As DNA, the CDR3 is TGTGCCAGCAGTTCGATGGATAGCTACGAGGAGCAGTACTTC.

The CDR3: CASSFYPVRTGELFF. Here the CDR3 DNA reads TGTGCCAGCAGTTTCTATCCAGTGAGAACCGGGGAGCTGTTTTTT. The J gene is TRBJ2-2, the V gene TRBV27; D gene uncertain. Trimming cost V 3 bases and J 5 bases, with 13 bases left between them. The germline V gene has CDR1 MNHEY and CDR2 SMNVEV (reference sequence). CDR3 length: 15 residues.

The chain couples TRBV7-9 to TRBJ1-4; D not certain. CDR1 is SEHNR, CDR2 FQNEAQ, per germline (reference sequence). The CDR3 runs 14 residues. The V end lost 5 bases, the J end lost 4 bases, and 11 bases lay between the germline ends. CDR3 region: CASSADGSNEKLFF. As DNA, the CDR3 is TGTGCCAGCAGCGCCGACGGAAGTAATGAAAAACTGTTTTTT. The variable domain in full, completed from reference TRBV7-9 and TRBJ1-4, reads DTGVSQNPRHKITKRGQNVTFRCDPISEHNRLYWYRQTLGQGPEFLTYFQNEAQLEKSRLLSDRFSAERPKGSFSTLEIQRTEQGDSAMYLCASSADGSNEKLFFGSGTQLSVL.

This clonotype was observed a handful of times. This chain uses TRBV7-2 with TRBJ1-3; D not certain. CDR1 SGHTA and CDR2 FQGNSA come from the germline V gene. Trimming took 5 bases from V and 1 from J, leaving 9 bases between them. This CDR3 has 14 residues. The CDR3 sequence: CASSPGASGNTIYF. CDR3 sequence (DNA): TGTGCCAGCAGCCCCGGCGCATCTGGAAACACCATATATTTT.

V and J are TRBV7-4 and TRBJ2-7, with D unclear. Trimming shortened V by 1 base and J by 6 bases, and 13 bases separated the two germline ends. Germline V gene lookup returns CDR1 SGHVT and CDR2 SQSDAQ. The length of the CDR3 is 14 residues. Here the CDR3 reads CASSLGAASSEQYF. CDR3 in DNA: TGTGCCAGCAGCTTAGGGGCAGCGAGCTCCGAGCAGTACTTC.

This clonotype turned up a few times. The rearrangement uses TRBV7-6 and TRBJ2-3; 14 bases map to TRBD2. In germline, CDR1 is SGHVS, CDR2 FNYEAQ. V lost 4 bases, J lost 11 bases, and 11 bases stayed unmatched. This CDR3 region has 16 residues. The CDR3 DNA sequence: TGTGCCAGCAGCTCGGGACTAGCGGGGGTTTTTACCGAGCAGTATTTT. Protein: CASSSGLAGVFTEQYF.

Many counts were recorded for this clonotype. The chain couples TRBV3-1 to TRBJ1-5; D remains unclear. CDR3 length: 15 residues. Trimming took off 0 bases at V and 1 base at J, with 7 bases between the two ends. Germline loops: CDR1 LGHDT, CDR2 YNNKEL (reference sequence). In DNA, the CDR3 is TGTGCCAGCAGCCAAGATATTTCCAGCAATCAGCCCCAGCATTTT. Translation gives CASSQDISSNQPQHF.

The rearrangement links TRBV12-3 or TRBV12-4 to TRBJ1-1; tentatively, D is TRBD1 (5 bases). The CDR3 consists of 13 residues. Trimming cost V 6 bases and J 5 bases, with 13 bases left between them. CDR3: CASRRGEGTEAFF. Written as DNA, the CDR3 is TGTGCCAGCAGAAGGGGAGAGGGAACTGAAGCTTTCTTT.

The J gene is TRBJ1-1, the V gene TRBV7-3; D may be TRBD1 (5 bases). Trimming stripped 0 bases from V and 0 bases from J, with 8 bases between. Per the germline V gene, CDR1 is SGHTA and CDR2 is FQGTGA. There are 15 residues in the CDR3. In DNA form, the CDR3 reads TGTGCCAGCAGCTTAACTCGGGGGATGAACACTGAAGCTTTCTTT. This translates into CASSLTRGMNTEAFF.

The chain combines TRBV7-6 with TRBJ2-1, with a tentative D call TRBD1 (6 bases). V shed 5 bases and J shed 9 bases, with 11 bases lying between them. Per the germline V gene, CDR1 is SGHVS and CDR2 is FNYEAQ. The CDR3 runs to 12 residues. The CDR3: CASSERGIEQFF. The CDR3 DNA reads as TGTGCCAGCAGCGAAAGGGGGATTGAGCAGTTCTTC. Drawing the rest from reference TRBV7-6 and TRBJ2-1, the complete variable domain is GAGVSQSPRYKVTKRGQDVALRCDPISGHVSLYWYRQALGQGPEFLTYFNYEAQQDKSGLPNDRFSAERPEGSISTLTIQRTEQRDSAMYRCASSERGIEQFFGPGTRLTVL.

The CDR3 bases are TGTGCCAGCAGCTTACCCTCGGTGCAGAGCACAGATACGCAGTATTTT. It encodes CASSLPSVQSTDTQYF. The rearrangement uses TRBV7-9 and TRBJ2-3, with unresolved D. V was pared by 2 bases and J by 0 bases, with 12 bases between. This CDR3 is built from 16 residues. Germline V gives CDR1 SEHNR, CDR2 FQNEAQ (reference sequence).